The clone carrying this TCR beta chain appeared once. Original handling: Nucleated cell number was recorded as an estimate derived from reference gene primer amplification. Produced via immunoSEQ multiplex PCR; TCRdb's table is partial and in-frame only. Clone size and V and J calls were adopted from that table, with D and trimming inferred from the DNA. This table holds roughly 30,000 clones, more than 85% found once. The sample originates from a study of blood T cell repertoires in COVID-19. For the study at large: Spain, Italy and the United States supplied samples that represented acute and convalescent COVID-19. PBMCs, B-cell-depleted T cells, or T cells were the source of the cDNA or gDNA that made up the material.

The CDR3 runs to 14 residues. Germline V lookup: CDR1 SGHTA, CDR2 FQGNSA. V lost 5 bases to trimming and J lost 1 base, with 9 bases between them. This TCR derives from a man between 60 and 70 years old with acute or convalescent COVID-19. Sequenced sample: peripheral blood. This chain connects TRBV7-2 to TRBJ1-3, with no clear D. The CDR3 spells CASSPTNSGNTIYF. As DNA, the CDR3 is TGTGCCAGCAGCCCTACTAATTCTGGAAACACCATATATTTT.